A selection of T cell receptor beta chains follows, all from one sample in a study of blood T cells in healthy people across ages. TCRdb reprocessed the 5' RACE reads via MiXCR and lists one record per CDR3 protein. The data contain 1.5 million to 2 million distinct CDR3 sequences, more than 35% of them singletons. The sequenced sample was blood. These receptors all stem from a human donor in good health. Each CDR3 is given with its conserved first and last residue. D genes are given only for firm matches. Some rows mark clone size as missing; the rest say once, few, many or name a class of expanded clone.

D gene	J gene	V gene	clone size	CDR3 DNA	CDR3 protein
-	TRBJ2-3	TRBV7-6	-	TGTGCCAGCAACTCAGGATACCGGCGGAATACGCAGTATTTT	CASNSGYRRNTQYF
TRBD2	TRBJ2-7	TRBV4-2	-	TGTGCCAGCAGCCAAGATTTGTTGACTAGCAGCATCTGGGACGAGCAGTACTTC	CASSQDLLTSSIWDEQYF
TRBD2	TRBJ2-5	TRBV7-2	-	TGTGCCAGCAGCTACCCTCTTGGGGAGGGTGAGACCCAGTACTTC	CASSYPLGEGETQYF
-	TRBJ2-1	TRBV10-3	-	TGTGCCATCAGTGCAGCACCCGTAGAAAAAAATTTCGATGAGCAGTTCTTC	CAISAAPVEKNFDEQFF
-	TRBJ1-1	TRBV7-3	-	TGTGCCAGCAGATTATACAGAAACACTGAAGCTTTCTTT	CASRLYRNTEAFF
-	TRBJ2-5	TRBV7-9	-	TGTGCCAGCAGCTCGGATATCGAGACCCAGTACTTC	CASSSDIETQYF
-	TRBJ2-3	TRBV7-9	few	TGTGCCAGCACCCTACGAAGAGGGACCACAAAAACTAGCACAGATACGCAGTATTTT	CASTLRRGTTKTSTDTQYF
-	TRBJ2-4	TRBV20-1	few	TGCAGTGCTAGAGATGCGACCTCCAACATTCAGTACTTC	CSARDATSNIQYF
-	TRBJ2-3	TRBV7-6	-	TGTGCCAGCAGCCCTGTGTTCATAGCGAGCACAGATACGCAGTATTTT	CASSPVFIASTDTQYF
-	TRBJ2-4	TRBV18	-	TGTGCCAGCTCACCAAGCGGCCGGGGGTTTAACATTCAGTACTTC	CASSPSGRGFNIQYF
-	TRBJ2-3	TRBV7-2	-	TGTGCCAGCAGCTTAGGTCTATCACCAGATACGCAGTATTTT	CASSLGLSPDTQYF
-	TRBJ1-5	TRBV10-3	-	TGTGCCATCAGTGAGTCGCCGGGGCAGAATCAGCCCCAGCATTTT	CAISESPGQNQPQHF
-	TRBJ1-5	TRBV7-2	few	TGTGCCAGCACCCTCGATAGCAATCAGCCCCAGCATTTT	CASTLDSNQPQHF
TRBD1	TRBJ2-7	TRBV6-2/TRBV6-3	few	TGTGCCAGCACCGAGGACAGGGAGTCCTACGAGCAGTACTTC	CASTEDRESYEQYF
TRBD1	TRBJ2-7	TRBV27	-	TGTGCCAGCAGACAGGACAGGGGACCCCTTTACGAGCAGTACTTC	CASRQDRGPLYEQYF
-	TRBJ2-2	TRBV14	once	TGTGCCAGCAGCCGGGGACAAGCGGCAAGGGGGGAGCTGTTTTTT	CASSRGQAARGELFF
TRBD2	TRBJ2-7	TRBV28	-	TGTGCCAGCACCCTGTTCGGGGGGAGTCGCGAGCAGTACTTC	CASTLFGGSREQYF
-	TRBJ1-2	TRBV4-3	-	TGCGCCAGCAGCCAAGAAAGGATAAGTCCGGGGGGCGATGGCTACACCTTC	CASSQERISPGGDGYTF
-	TRBJ2-7	TRBV4-1	-	TGCGCCAGCAGCCAAGCATTCGGGACTTTAACCTACGAGCAGTACTTC	CASSQAFGTLTYEQYF
-	TRBJ1-2	TRBV11-2	once	TGTGCCAGCAGCTACGACAGTCCAGCTAACTATGGCTACACCTTC	CASSYDSPANYGYTF
-	TRBJ1-2	TRBV6-1	-	TGTGCCCTCGCCCGACTGGCTAATGACTATGGCTACACCTTC	CALARLANDYGYTF
-	TRBJ2-7	TRBV5-6	few	TGTGCCAGCAGCTTGTGGCTGGGTATCTACGAGCAGTACTTC	CASSLWLGIYEQYF
TRBD1	TRBJ1-2	TRBV4-1	few	TGCGCCAGCAGCCAAGAGGCCGGGACAGGTGAGGGCTATGGCTACACCTTC	CASSQEAGTGEGYGYTF
-	TRBJ2-4	TRBV7-2	-	TGTGCCAGTAGCTCGTCTAGGGGACTGATTTCCAAAAACATTCAGTACTTC	CASSSSRGLISKNIQYF
-	TRBJ2-5	TRBV20-1	-	TGCAGTGCTAACCCGACGTACCAAGAGACCCAGTACTTC	CSANPTYQETQYF
TRBD2	TRBJ2-5	TRBV27	-	TGTGCCAGCAGTTTGATAAAGGGGACTAGCGACCTCCAAGAGACCCAGTACTTC	CASSLIKGTSDLQETQYF
TRBD1	TRBJ2-4	TRBV4-1	few	TGCGCCAGCAGCTCCCACAGGGGGCTAGCCAAAAACATTCAGTACTTC	CASSSHRGLAKNIQYF
-	TRBJ2-1	TRBV7-2	-	TGTGCCAGCAGCTTTACTTTGGGGAATGAGCAGTTCTTC	CASSFTLGNEQFF
-	TRBJ2-5	TRBV7-9	few	TGTGCCAGCAGCTTATATCCAGGCGGACAAGAGACCCAGTACTTC	CASSLYPGGQETQYF
TRBD1	TRBJ2-5	TRBV9	few	TGTGCCAGCAGCGCCGGACAGGGACAAGAGACCCAGTACTTC	CASSAGQGQETQYF
TRBD1	TRBJ2-1	TRBV20-1	few	TGCAGTGCTTTTCGGACAGGCGAGCAGTTCTTC	CSAFRTGEQFF
TRBD1	TRBJ2-6	TRBV10-3	few	TGTGCCATCAGTGAGACAGGGGAACCTGGGGCCAACGTCCTGACTTTC	CAISETGEPGANVLTF
-	TRBJ1-2	TRBV5-1	-	TGCGCCAGCAGCTATCGGGGACGGATTTATCGTGGCTACACCTTC	CASSYRGRIYRGYTF
-	TRBJ2-7	TRBV7-9	few	TGTGCCAGCAGCTTAGCTCAGGGGCGATACTACGAGCAGTACTTC	CASSLAQGRYYEQYF
TRBD1	TRBJ1-2	TRBV12-3/TRBV12-4	few	TGTGCCAGCAGGACAGGGGGGGACCCTAACTATGGCTACACCTTC	CASRTGGDPNYGYTF
-	TRBJ2-1	TRBV6-2/TRBV6-3	-	TGTGCCAGCAGTTACGGGTTGACAGCCTCCTACAATGAGCAGTTCTTC	CASSYGLTASYNEQFF
TRBD1	TRBJ1-2	TRBV27	few	TGTGCCAGCAGTTTAAGTCCGGGACAGTATTATGGCTACACCTTC	CASSLSPGQYYGYTF
TRBD2	TRBJ2-1	TRBV11-2	-	TGTGCCAGCAGTCGAGGGGGACTAGCTATAAATGAGCAGTTCTTC	CASSRGGLAINEQFF
-	TRBJ2-1	TRBV12-3/TRBV12-4	-	TGCGCCAGCAGTTTAACGGAACTAAGGGATGAGCAGTTCTTC	CASSLTELRDEQFF
-	TRBJ2-5	TRBV12-3/TRBV12-4	-	TGTGCCAGCAGTTTAGCGGGGTGGGCAGGGAATGATGTAGAGACCCAGTACTTC	CASSLAGWAGNDVETQYF
-	TRBJ1-5	TRBV12-3/TRBV12-4	-	TGTGCCAGCAGTTTAGGTTGGGAGCCCCAGCATTTT	CASSLGWEPQHF
TRBD2	TRBJ2-3	TRBV29-1	few	TGCAGCGTTAGCGGGGGCTGGCGTGCTGGCACAGATACGCAGTATTTT	CSVSGGWRAGTDTQYF
-	TRBJ1-2	TRBV6-1	few	TGTGCCAGCAGTGAAGCGCTTCAGGTCAGCTTTCCTTATGGCTACACCTTC	CASSEALQVSFPYGYTF
TRBD2	TRBJ2-7	TRBV20-1	-	TGCAGTGCTAGGCCCAGCGGGGGCCTCGGGGAGCAGTACTTC	CSARPSGGLGEQYF
TRBD2	TRBJ2-3	TRBV20-1	-	TGCAGTGCTTCCTTGGGGACTAGCGGGGGAGCAGATACGCAGTATTTT	CSASLGTSGGADTQYF
TRBD1	TRBJ2-3	TRBV29-1	-	TGCAGCGTTGAAGATCGGGGACAGGGGACAGATACGCAGTATTTT	CSVEDRGQGTDTQYF
-	TRBJ2-3	TRBV7-2	-	TGTGCCAGCAGCGCCCGGCAGACAGATACGCAGTATTTT	CASSARQTDTQYF
TRBD1	TRBJ2-1	TRBV5-1	-	TGCGCCAGCAGCCGCGGGACAGGGGCTTACAATGAGCAGTTCTTC	CASSRGTGAYNEQFF
-	TRBJ1-2	TRBV7-9	-	TGTGCCAGCAGCAGAGACAGCTTTGCTAGAGGCTACACCTTC	CASSRDSFARGYTF
-	TRBJ1-2	TRBV7-8	-	TGTGCCAGCAGCCCCCCGGGACTCTTCTATGGCCACACCTTC	CASSPPGLFYGHTF